This T cell receptor (beta chain) was captured by sequencing in a study of response to subunit inactivated influenza vaccine. Broader study findings: The study's authors posited that every seasonal influenza vaccination enlists few new T cells.

TCRdb re-analysed the RT-PCR reads in MiXCR, keeping a single row per CDR3 protein. Of 530,000 or so distinct CDR3 sequences listed, around 13% were seen once; the top ten hold 11%. This clonotype occurred a few times. The target antigen is unknown. V was shortened by 2 bases and J by 3 bases, with 20 bases between the two germline ends. This CDR3 is built from 17 residues. Germline values: CDR1 MDHEN, CDR2 SYDVKM. The clonotype was recovered from a man in his fifties or sixties who received an inactivated influenza vaccine. The V call is TRBV28, the J call TRBJ2-7; D possibly uses TRBD1 or TRBD2 (5 bases each). The source material was PBMCs from blood, sampled approximately 12 days after vaccination. This CDR3 is CASSLRSLGVPLYEQYF. The CDR3 bases are TGTGCCAGCAGTTTACGCTCTTTGGGGGTCCCTCTCTACGAGCAGTACTTC.